This TCR beta chain is from a study of blood T cell repertoires in COVID-19. Study overall: Sites across the United States, Italy and Spain contributed samples from acute and convalescent COVID-19. Sample material is recorded as cDNA or gDNA derived from T cells, B-cell-depleted T cells, or PBMCs.

Per the germline V gene, CDR1 is LNHDA and CDR2 is SQIVND (reference sequence). Trimming removed 6 bases from V and 0 bases from J; junction bases left unmatched: 9. The length of the CDR3 is 16 residues. Measured with immunoSEQ multiplex PCR; TCRdb has only the in-frame clones, and not every one. This table holds some 57,000 clones, 86% found once. Sample: peripheral blood. V is TRBV19 and J is TRBJ1-2; TRBD1 matches at 8 bases. The TCR sequence derives from a woman of 80 years or more with acute or convalescent COVID-19. CDR3 amino acids: CASRTRTGSPNYGYTF. CDR3 coding DNA: TGTGCCAGTAGGACTAGGACAGGGTCCCCTAACTATGGCTACACCTTC. Filled out from reference TRBV19 and TRBJ1-2, the complete variable domain reads DGGITQSPKYLFRKEGQNVTLSCEQNLNHDAMYWYRQDPGQGLRLIYYSQIVNDFQKGDIAEGYSVSREKKESFPLTVTSAQKNPTAFYLCASRTRTGSPNYGYTFGSGTRLTVV.